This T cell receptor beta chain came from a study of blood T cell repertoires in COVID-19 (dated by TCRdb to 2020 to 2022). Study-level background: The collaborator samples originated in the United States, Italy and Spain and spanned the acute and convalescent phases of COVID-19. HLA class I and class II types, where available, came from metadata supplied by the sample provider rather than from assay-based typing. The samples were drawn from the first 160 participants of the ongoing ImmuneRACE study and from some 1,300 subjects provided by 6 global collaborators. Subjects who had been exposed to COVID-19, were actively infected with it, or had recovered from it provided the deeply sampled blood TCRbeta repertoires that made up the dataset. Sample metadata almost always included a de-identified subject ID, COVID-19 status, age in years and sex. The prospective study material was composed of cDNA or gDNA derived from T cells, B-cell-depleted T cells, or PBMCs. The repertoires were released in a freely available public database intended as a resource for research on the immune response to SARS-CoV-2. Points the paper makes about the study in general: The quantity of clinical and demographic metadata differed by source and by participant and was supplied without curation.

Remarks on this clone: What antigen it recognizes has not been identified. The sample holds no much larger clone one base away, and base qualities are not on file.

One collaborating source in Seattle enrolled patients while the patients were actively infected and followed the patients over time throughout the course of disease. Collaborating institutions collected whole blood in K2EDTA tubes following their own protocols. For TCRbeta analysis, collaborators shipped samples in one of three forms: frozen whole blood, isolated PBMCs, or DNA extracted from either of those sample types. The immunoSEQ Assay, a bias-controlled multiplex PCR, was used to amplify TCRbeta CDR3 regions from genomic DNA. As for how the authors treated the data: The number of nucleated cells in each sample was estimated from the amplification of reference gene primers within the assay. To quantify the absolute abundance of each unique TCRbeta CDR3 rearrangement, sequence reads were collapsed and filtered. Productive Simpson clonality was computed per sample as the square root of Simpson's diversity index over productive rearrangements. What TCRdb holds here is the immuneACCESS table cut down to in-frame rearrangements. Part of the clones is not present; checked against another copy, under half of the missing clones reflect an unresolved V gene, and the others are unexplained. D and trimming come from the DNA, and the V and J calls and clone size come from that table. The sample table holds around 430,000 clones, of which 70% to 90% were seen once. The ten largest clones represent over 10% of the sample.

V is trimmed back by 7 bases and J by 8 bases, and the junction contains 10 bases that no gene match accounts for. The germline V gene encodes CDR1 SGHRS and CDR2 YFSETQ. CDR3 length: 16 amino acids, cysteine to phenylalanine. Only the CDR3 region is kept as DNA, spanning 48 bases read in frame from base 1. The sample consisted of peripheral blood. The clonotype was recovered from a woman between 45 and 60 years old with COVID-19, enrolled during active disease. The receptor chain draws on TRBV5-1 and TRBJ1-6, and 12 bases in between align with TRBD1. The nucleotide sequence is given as TGCGCCAGCCGGGGACAGGGGGCGCGTCGGGATTCACCCCTCCACTTT. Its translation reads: CASRGQGARRDSPLHF.